These 22 T cell receptor beta chains originate from one sample sequenced in a study of response to subunit inactivated influenza vaccine. Each CDR3 protein is one row after TCRdb ran MiXCR on the RT-PCR reads. Here the sample spans 800,000 or so distinct CDR3 sequences, 21% being singletons. Here the sequenced sample was PBMCs from blood, taken about 5 days after vaccination. Source of these receptors: a man aged 45-65 years who received an inactivated influenza vaccine.

V and J are TRBV2 and TRBJ2-3, with D perhaps TRBD1 (6 bases). Trimming stripped 11 bases from V and 6 bases from J, with 12 bases between. Looked up from germline, CDR1 is SNHLY and CDR2 is FYNNEI. The CDR3 extends over 11 amino acids. Here the CDR3 DNA reads TGTGCCGGCTACAGGGAGGATACGCAGTATTTT. It encodes CAGYREDTQYF.

The rearrangement joins TRBV6-5 to TRBJ2-5, with D maybe TRBD1 (6 bases). V lost 2 bases to trimming and J lost 5 bases, with 15 bases between them. The CDR3 is made up of 15 amino acids. Germline CDR1 is MNHEY and CDR2 is SVGAGI. The CDR3 sequence: CASSYGSRGWETQYF. In DNA form, the CDR3 reads TGTGCCAGCAGTTACGGGTCCAGGGGATGGGAGACCCAGTACTTC.

The rearrangement links TRBV5-1 to TRBJ2-1; TRBD2 agrees at 14 bases. With V trimmed by 0 bases and J by 9 bases, 2 bases remained unmatched. Germline V CDR1 and CDR2: SGHRS, YFSETQ. CDR3 size: 15 residues. The DNA of the CDR3 is TGCGCCAGCAGCTTGGTTGGGACTAGCGGGAGTGAGCAGTTCTTC. Translating gives CASSLVGTSGSEQFF.

The V call is TRBV3-1, the J call TRBJ2-1; 9 bases agree with TRBD2. The V and J ends lost 0 bases and 12 bases, in that order; junction bases with no gene match: 9. The CDR3 is 15 residues long. Germline CDR1 LGHDT, CDR2 YNNKEL (reference sequence). CDR3 nucleotide sequence: TGTGCCAGCAGCCAAGATCCTAGCGGGGTGGCCGGGCAGTTCTTC. This translates into CASSQDPSGVAGQFF.

This chain uses TRBV6-5 with TRBJ1-1; D is unclear. In germline, CDR1 is MNHEY, CDR2 SVGAGI. The CDR3 length is 11 residues. V was clipped by 4 bases and J by 6 bases, with 6 bases between them. The chain's CDR3 is CASSSQSEAFF. CDR3 in DNA: TGTGCCAGCAGTTCTCAGTCTGAAGCTTTCTTT.

This clonotype was seen ten or more times. The CDR3: CSASSGGLSTQETQYF. The CDR3 region has the DNA TGCAGTGCTAGTTCCGGCGGGCTGTCTACCCAAGAGACCCAGTACTTC. V usage is TRBV20-1 and J usage is TRBJ2-5, with TRBD2 as a possible D gene (5 bases). This CDR3 is 16 amino acids long. Per germline, CDR1 DFQATT and CDR2 SNEGSKA (reference sequence). Trimming cost V 3 bases and J 1 base, with 18 bases left between them.

Many counts were recorded for this clonotype. This rearrangement joins TRBV30 to TRBJ2-5, with D possibly being TRBD1 (5 bases). Germline-derived CDR1 and CDR2 are GTSNPN and SVGIG (reference sequence). This CDR3 has 13 amino acids. V was shortened by 5 bases and J by 4 bases, with 14 bases between the two germline ends. The CDR3 DNA sequence: TGTGCCTGGCATCAGGGTCTGGGAGAGACCCAGTACTTC. This codes for CAWHQGLGETQYF.

This clonotype was seen many times. The CDR3 region is CASSLGLGPNEQFF. The CDR3, as DNA: TGTGCCAGCAGCTTAGGGTTAGGGCCAAATGAGCAGTTCTTC. The rearrangement links TRBV7-6 to TRBJ2-1; D remains unclear. V was clipped by 1 base and J by 7 bases, with 11 bases between them. Germline V lookup: CDR1 SGHVS, CDR2 FNYEAQ. This CDR3 contains 14 residues.

V gene TRBV20-1 combines with J gene TRBJ1-1; 10 bases agree with TRBD1. V was pared by 6 bases and J by 4 bases, with 5 bases of the junction left unmatched. The germline CDR1 and CDR2 sequences are DFQATT and SNEGSKA (reference sequence). The CDR3 sequence is 13 residues long. CDR3 sequence reads: CSAWDRGGTEAFF. The CDR3 DNA reads TGCAGTGCCTGGGACAGGGGTGGCACTGAAGCTTTCTTT.

The chain links TRBV5-1 to TRBJ2-1; TRBD1 matches at 10 bases. This CDR3 region has 16 residues. Losses at the gene ends were 0 bases for V and 6 bases for J; bases not matched to a gene: 6. In germline, CDR1 is SGHRS, CDR2 YFSETQ. The DNA of the CDR3 is TGCGCCAGCAGCTTGGTTCGGACAGGGGGGTCCAATGAGCAGTTCTTC. Amino acids: CASSLVRTGGSNEQFF.

The rearrangement links TRBV20-1 to TRBJ2-1; weak D call: TRBD1 (5 bases). Germline-derived CDR1 and CDR2 are DFQATT and SNEGSKA (reference sequence). V shed 0 bases and J shed 5 bases, with 20 bases lying between them. This CDR3 is built from 17 residues. CDR3 in amino acids: CSARDAGTGYVNNEQFF. As DNA, the CDR3 is TGCAGTGCTAGAGATGCCGGCACAGGATATGTTAACAATGAGCAGTTCTTC.

This clonotype turned up a few times. The chain uses TRBV30 and TRBJ1-3, with no clear D. Germline V gene data show CDR1 as GTSNPN and CDR2 as SVGIG (reference sequence). V lost 4 bases and J 0 bases, leaving 19 bases between the germline ends. CDR3 length: 17 residues. The CDR3 loop reads CAWKNGWEGFSGNTIYF. The DNA of the CDR3 is TGTGCCTGGAAGAATGGTTGGGAGGGCTTCTCTGGAAACACCATATATTTT. Looking up the rest from reference TRBV30 and TRBJ1-3 gives the full variable domain: SQTIHQWPATLVQPVGSPLSLECTVEGTSNPNLYWYRQAAGRGLQLLFYSVGIGQISSEVPQNLSASRPQDRQFILSSKKLLLSDSGFYLCAWKNGWEGFSGNTIYFGEGSWLTVV.

The chain carries TRBV3-1 and TRBJ2-2; no clear D gene. The length of the CDR3 is 16 residues. Deletions cut 0 bases from V and 2 bases from J, with 10 bases between. CDR1 and CDR2 from the germline V gene are LGHDT and YNNKEL (reference sequence). CDR3 nucleotides: TGTGCCAGCAGCCAAGATCGGCCAGTTAACACCGGGGAGCTGTTTTTT. It specifies CASSQDRPVNTGELFF.

V is TRBV12-3 or TRBV12-4 and J is TRBJ2-7; 10 nucleotides line up with TRBD1. V was clipped by 5 bases and J by 3 bases; unmatched bases: 7. The CDR3 totals 15 residues. DNA for the CDR3: TGTGCCAGCAGTCTCGGGACAGGGGTTCTCTACGAGCAGTACTTC. It encodes CASSLGTGVLYEQYF.

V gene TRBV29-1 combines with J gene TRBJ2-5; possibly TRBD1 for D (6 bases). V lost 7 bases, J lost 1 base, and 13 bases lay in between. The CDR3 contains 13 residues. Germline lookup yields CDR1 SQVTM and CDR2 ANQGSEA. The CDR3 DNA sequence: TGCAGCGCAACCCGGGACACCCAAGAGACCCAGTACTTC. Its protein product is CSATRDTQETQYF.

This clonotype was counted a few times. The V gene is TRBV6-1, the J gene TRBJ1-6; D not certain. Germline V CDR1 and CDR2: MNHNS, SASEGT. The V end was cut by 6 bases, the J end by 8 bases, with 11 bases between. The CDR3 length is 13 residues. The CDR3 bases are TGTGCCAGCAGGGTACAAAACGATTCACCCCTCCACTTT. It translates to CASRVQNDSPLHF.

This clonotype was found a few times. The chain has TRBV29-1 and TRBJ2-3, with D perhaps matching TRBD2 (5 bases). In germline, CDR1 is SQVTM, CDR2 ANQGSEA. V was trimmed by 4 bases and J by 1 base, leaving 9 bases between them. There are 13 residues in the CDR3. The CDR3 DNA reads as TGCAGCGTTGGTCGGGGAGGCACAGATACGCAGTATTTT. It specifies CSVGRGGTDTQYF.

The chain couples TRBV6-2 or TRBV6-3 to TRBJ2-5; D is unclear. CDR1 and CDR2 (germline): MNHEY, SVGEGT. The CDR3 totals 14 residues. The V and J ends lost 2 bases and 4 bases respectively, with 11 bases between them. CDR3 protein: CASSYVGQSETQYF. Here the CDR3 DNA reads TGTGCCAGCAGTTACGTTGGCCAGTCAGAGACCCAGTACTTC.

This clonotype was counted at least ten times. V usage is TRBV20-1 and J usage is TRBJ2-7, with D possibly matching TRBD2 (5 bases). CDR1 is DFQATT, CDR2 SNEGSKA, per germline (reference sequence). This CDR3 contains 14 residues. The V and J ends lost 5 bases and 0 bases respectively, with 14 bases between them. Written as DNA, the CDR3 is TGCAGTGCTGGTGGACTGGAAATCTCCTACGAGCAGTACTTC. It codes for CSAGGLEISYEQYF.

This clonotype turned up a few times. The chain combines TRBV20-1 with TRBJ2-7; no clear D gene. CDR1 and CDR2 from the germline V gene are DFQATT and SNEGSKA (reference sequence). The CDR3 extends over 15 amino acids. Deletions cut 1 base from V and 2 bases from J, with 15 bases between. CDR3 bases: TGCAGTGCTAGAGCACAGCCCTCGGCCGCCTACGAGCAGTACTTC. Residues: CSARAQPSAAYEQYF.

The rearrangement joins TRBV16 to TRBJ1-2; D is unclear. The CDR3 runs 15 residues. Germline lookup yields CDR1 KGHSY and CDR2 FQNENV. V shed 0 bases and J shed 3 bases, with 11 bases lying between them. CDR3 amino acids: CASSQSKGSDYGYTF. The CDR3 coding sequence is TGTGCCAGCAGCCAATCGAAGGGCAGCGACTATGGCTACACCTTC.

This clonotype has more than one count but fewer than ten. The gene calls are TRBV7-9 and TRBJ2-2; D is perhaps TRBD2 (6 bases). CDR1 SEHNR and CDR2 FQNEAQ come from the germline V gene (reference sequence). V dropped 5 bases and J dropped 4 bases, with 14 bases sitting between them. There are 15 residues in the CDR3. CDR3 region: CASSIRDLSTGELFF. CDR3 DNA sequence: TGTGCCAGCAGCATCCGGGACTTAAGCACCGGGGAGCTGTTTTTT.